This T cell receptor (beta chain) was profiled in a study of vaccination and CD4 T cells after COVID-19. The study sequenced cultured CD4+ T cell DNA using the Oncomine TCR Beta short-read assay. TCRdb re-called the PCR reads through MiXCR, storing one row per CDR3 protein. Of 13,000 to 15,000 distinct CDR3 sequences listed, 65% to 80% were seen once; the top ten hold under 13%. In germline, CDR1 is DFQATT, CDR2 SNEGSKA (reference sequence). There are 12 residues in the CDR3. V was pared by 6 bases and J by 1 base, with 9 bases between. On this clonotype itself: Its antigen is currently unknown.

The treatment here: roughly ten-day PBMC culture with coronavirus spike peptide pools or control peptides (ViraFEST assay). The sequence derives from a human donor who had recovered from COVID-19. The rearrangement uses TRBV20-1 and TRBJ1-1; D is uncertain. The sequenced sample consisted of CD4+ T cells from blood, cultured in vitro. CDR3 loop: CSAGWRNTEAFF. CDR3 nucleotide sequence: TGCAGTGCCGGATGGAGGAACACTGAAGCTTTCTTT.